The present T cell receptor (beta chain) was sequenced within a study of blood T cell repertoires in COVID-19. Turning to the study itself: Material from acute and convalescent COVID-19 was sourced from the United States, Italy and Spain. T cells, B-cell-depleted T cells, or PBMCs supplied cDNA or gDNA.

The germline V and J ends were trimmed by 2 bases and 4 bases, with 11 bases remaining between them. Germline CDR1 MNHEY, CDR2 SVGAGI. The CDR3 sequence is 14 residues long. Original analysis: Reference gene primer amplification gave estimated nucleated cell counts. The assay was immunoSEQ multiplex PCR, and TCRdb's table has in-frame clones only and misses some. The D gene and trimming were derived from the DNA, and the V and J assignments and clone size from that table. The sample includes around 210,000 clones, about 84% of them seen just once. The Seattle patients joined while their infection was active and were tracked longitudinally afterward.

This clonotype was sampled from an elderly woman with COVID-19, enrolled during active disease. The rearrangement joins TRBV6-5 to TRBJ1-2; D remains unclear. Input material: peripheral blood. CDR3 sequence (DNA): TGTGCCAGCAGTTACGGGCCCGACGCCTATGGCTACACCTTC. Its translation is CASSYGPDAYGYTF.